Listed here are 18 T cell receptor beta chains from one sample, sequenced in a study of blood T cell repertoires in COVID-19. TCRdb's copy holds only in-frame clones and misses some; the assay was immunoSEQ multiplex PCR. The data hold some 130,000 clones, with approximately 82% observed a single time. Sequencing was carried out using peripheral blood. All receptors derive from a man aged 55 to 70 who had recovered from COVID-19.

This rearrangement joins TRBV29-1 to TRBJ2-1; 7 bases line up with TRBD2. Germline values: CDR1 SQVTM, CDR2 ANQGSEA. The CDR3 runs to 15 residues. Trimming took 4 bases from V and 7 from J; bases not matched to a gene: 13. The CDR3 coding sequence is TGCAGCGTTGCCGGGACTAACTCTCAACCGAATGAGCAGTTCTTC. It codes for CSVAGTNSQPNEQFF.

The rearrangement joins TRBV5-1 to TRBJ2-7, with D possibly matching TRBD2 (5 bases). Trimming took 2 bases from V and 5 from J, leaving 17 bases between them. The V gene's germline CDR1 is SGHRS and CDR2 YFSETQ. CDR3 length equals 15 residues. The CDR3 sequence: CASSLAGNSGDEQYF. CDR3 sequence (DNA): TGCGCCAGCAGCTTAGCAGGCAACAGCGGTGACGAGCAGTACTTC. The full variable domain, its missing parts supplied by reference TRBV5-1 and TRBJ2-7, is KAGVTQTPRYLIKTRGQQVTLSCSPISGHRSVSWYQQTPGQGLQFLFEYFSETQRNKGNFPGRFSGRQFSNSRSEMNVSTLELGDSALYLCASSLAGNSGDEQYFGPGTRLTVT.

The gene calls are TRBV5-1 and TRBJ1-3; D might be TRBD1 (5 bases). This CDR3 has 16 amino acids. Germline V gives CDR1 SGHRS, CDR2 YFSETQ. The V end was cut by 0 bases, the J end by 4 bases, with 14 bases between. CDR3 DNA sequence: TGCGCCAGCAGCTTGGTGGGTCAGGGTGGAGGAAACACCATATATTTT. Amino acids: CASSLVGQGGGNTIYF.

The chain employs TRBV5-4 and TRBJ2-7; 16 bases match TRBD2. Trimming at V came to 4 bases and at J to 7 bases, leaving 5 bases not matched to a gene. Germline V gene data show CDR1 as SGHNT and CDR2 as YYREEE (reference sequence). CDR3 length: 15 residues. In DNA form, the CDR3 reads TGTGCCAGCAGCCTGGGACTAGCGGGAGGGCTGGAGCAGTACTTC. This gives the protein CASSLGLAGGLEQYF.

V is TRBV9 and J is TRBJ2-7, with D maybe TRBD2 (6 bases). Trimming took 2 bases from V and 5 from J, leaving 20 bases between them. This CDR3 has 16 residues. From germline, CDR1 is SGDLS and CDR2 YYNGEE. The CDR3, as DNA: TGTGCCAGCAGCGTCCGACTAATCGGGAGCATCCACGAGCAGTACTTC. Translating it yields CASSVRLIGSIHEQYF. Together with reference TRBV9 and TRBJ2-7, the CDR3 gives the full variable domain: DSGVTQTPKHLITATGQRVTLRCSPRSGDLSVYWYQQSLDQGLQFLIQYYNGEERAKGNILERFSAQQFPDLHSELNLSSLELGDSALYFCASSVRLIGSIHEQYFGPGTRLTVT.

This clone was observed once. V and J are TRBV7-2 and TRBJ2-3; D is perhaps TRBD2 (5 bases). V lost 4 bases to trimming and J lost 4 bases, with 15 bases between them. Looked up from germline, CDR1 is SGHTA and CDR2 is FQGNSA. This CDR3 has 15 amino acids. DNA of the CDR3: TGTGCCAGCAGCTCTACGGGATCGAGGGCAGATACGCAGTATTTT. Amino acids: CASSSTGSRADTQYF.

The chain couples TRBV4-3 to TRBJ2-1; 7 positions match TRBD1. Looked up from germline, CDR1 is LGHNA and CDR2 is YSLEER. The ends lost 0 bases at V and 7 bases at J; junction bases unmatched: 12. The CDR3 consists of 17 residues. In DNA form, the CDR3 reads TGCGCCAGCAGCCAAGATTTCAAGGGTCACAGGGGTAATGAGCAGTTCTTC. Residues: CASSQDFKGHRGNEQFF.

V gene TRBV7-9 combines with J gene TRBJ1-2, with D possibly TRBD1 on 5 matching bases. The CDR3 is 14 amino acids. The germline V gene has CDR1 SEHNR and CDR2 FQNEAQ (reference sequence). V was shortened by 5 bases and J by 3 bases, with 13 bases between the two germline ends. CDR3 residues: CASSPPTEDYGYTF. The CDR3 DNA follows: TGTGCCAGCAGCCCCCCGACAGAGGACTATGGCTACACCTTC.

This clone occurred a few times. This chain joins TRBV5-8 and TRBJ2-3; D is possibly TRBD2 (6 bases). Germline loops: CDR1 SGHTS, CDR2 YDEGEE. There are 18 residues in the CDR3. Between the trimmed V and J ends, which lost 0 bases and 3 bases, there was a span of 20 bases. The DNA for the CDR3 is TGTGCCAGCAGCTTGGTGGACTACACCAGGGTAGATACAGATACGCAGTATTTT. It encodes CASSLVDYTRVDTDTQYF.

CDR3 loop: CASSRGGQGVDTGELFF. In DNA form, the CDR3 reads TGTGCCAGCAGCAGAGGGGGACAGGGGGTCGACACCGGGGAGCTGTTTTTT. The V gene is TRBV5-4, the J gene TRBJ2-2, with 11 bases aligning to TRBD1. CDR1 is SGHNT, CDR2 YYREEE, per germline (reference sequence). V gave up 4 bases and J gave up 3 bases; unmatched junction bases: 8. This CDR3 has 17 amino acids.

The CDR3 region is CASSLSSGGAREQYF. The CDR3 DNA is TGCGCCAGCAGCCTAAGTAGCGGGGGGGCTCGGGAGCAGTACTTC. This chain links TRBV4-1 with TRBJ2-7; TRBD2 agrees at 11 bases. V was pared by 4 bases and J by 7 bases, with 9 bases of the junction left unmatched. The CDR3 consists of 15 residues. In germline, CDR1 is MGHRA, CDR2 YSYEKL.

V and J are TRBV6-1 and TRBJ1-4; D unclear. This CDR3 spans 15 amino acids. Looked up from germline, CDR1 is MNHNS and CDR2 is SASEGT. V was clipped by 2 bases and J by 7 bases, with 14 bases between them. The CDR3 sequence: CASSEPGVRSEKLFF. The CDR3 DNA follows: TGTGCCAGCAGTGAACCGGGAGTTCGGAGTGAAAAACTGTTTTTT.

The table lists this clone with a few counts. This specimen includes other DNA sequences encoding the same CDR3. This sequence joins TRBV27 and TRBJ2-7; 11 positions match TRBD2. Germline V lookup: CDR1 MNHEY, CDR2 SMNVEV (reference sequence). The V segment lost 8 bases and the J segment 3 bases; nucleotides outside the gene matches: 3. This CDR3 region has 13 residues. In DNA form, the CDR3 reads TGTGCCAGCCGGACTAGCGGGCGCTACGAGCAGTACTTC. It codes for CASRTSGRYEQYF.

This clone was observed once. The rearrangement joins TRBV5-1 to TRBJ2-1; D possibly corresponds to TRBD2 (7 bases). Germline assignment: CDR1 SGHRS and CDR2 YFSETQ. The V and J ends lost 1 base and 15 bases respectively, with 17 bases between them. The CDR3 length is 13 residues. The CDR3 loop reads CASSLTQQGGGFF. The DNA for the CDR3 is TGCGCCAGCAGCTTGACCCAACAGGGCGGGGGGTTCTTC.

J is TRBJ2-7 and V is TRBV16; 7 nucleotides align to TRBD2. V trimming: 1 base; J trimming: 6 bases; junction bases outside the gene matches: 6. CDR1 KGHSY and CDR2 FQNENV come from the germline V gene. The CDR3 totals 14 residues. CDR3 residues: CASSQWGGRREQYF. Written as DNA, the CDR3 is TGTGCCAGCAGCCAATGGGGAGGGCGTCGCGAGCAGTACTTC.

This clone was detected only once. The chain uses TRBV11-2 and TRBJ2-7; the match to TRBD1 covers 11 bases. Trimming at V came to 5 bases and at J to 2 bases, leaving 8 bases not matched to a gene. CDR1 is SGHAT and CDR2 is FQNNGV in the germline V gene. The CDR3 runs to 16 residues. The CDR3: CASSRRTGGAAYEQYF. CDR3 in DNA: TGTGCCAGCAGCCGCCGGACAGGGGGCGCGGCCTACGAGCAGTACTTC.

The table lists this clone with a few counts. The rearrangement joins TRBV6-1 to TRBJ1-2; 10 positions match TRBD1. J gave up 8 bases and V 0 bases, and 12 bases lay outside the gene matches. From germline, CDR1 is MNHNS and CDR2 SASEGT. The CDR3 runs to 17 residues. The CDR3 nucleotides are TGTGCCAGCAGTGAAGCCTTGCCGGGACAGGGGATCGGGGGCTACACCTTC. Amino acid sequence: CASSEALPGQGIGGYTF.

The CDR3 protein is CASSQETGGYNEQFF. CDR3 in DNA: TGTGCCAGCAGCCAAGAAACGGGGGGGTACAATGAGCAGTTCTTC. The V gene is TRBV4-2, the J gene TRBJ2-1, with 8 bases aligning to TRBD2. V shed 0 bases, J shed 4 bases, and the junction held 2 bases outside the gene matches. The CDR3 contains 15 residues. Germline-derived CDR1 and CDR2 are LGHNA and YNFKEQ.